The 5 T cell receptor beta chains below come from one sample, sequenced in a study of cytomegalovirus exposure and HLA in healthy donors. Amplification used 60 Vbeta primers and 13 Jbeta primers. Sequenced by immunoSEQ multiplex PCR; TCRdb stores in-frame clones only, minus some. Of about 130,000 clones in the sample, around 72% were seen once. Input material: PBMCs. The receptors come from a man younger than 35 in good health and CMV-seropositive.

The J gene is TRBJ1-2, the V gene TRBV19; tentative D call: TRBD1 (5 bases). The CDR3 runs 13 residues. Germline CDR1 and CDR2: LNHDA and SQIVND (reference sequence). V dropped 2 bases and J dropped 7 bases, with 11 bases sitting between them. DNA of the CDR3: TGTGCCAGTAGTATAAACCAGGGCCTTGGCTACACCTTC. Residues: CASSINQGLGYTF.

The sample holds a few counts of this clone. J is TRBJ2-7 and V is TRBV18; D is perhaps TRBD1 (6 bases). The germline V and J ends were trimmed by 6 bases and 3 bases, with 15 bases remaining between them. The CDR3 is made up of 14 amino acids. The germline CDR1 and CDR2 sequences are KGHSH and LQKENI. CDR3: CASSHRDTYYEQYF. DNA for the CDR3: TGTGCCAGCTCGCACCGGGACACCTACTACGAGCAGTACTTC.

The chain employs TRBV6-6 and TRBJ1-5, with unresolved D. The CDR3 contains 13 residues. Germline CDR1 is MNHNY and CDR2 is SVGAGI (reference sequence). The V gene lost 4 bases and the J gene lost 4 bases, with 8 bases spanning the gap. CDR3 DNA sequence: TGTGCCAGCAGTTCTGCGGAGAATCAGCCCCAGCATTTT. Translating it yields CASSSAENQPQHF.

J is TRBJ1-5 and V is TRBV27, with D possibly matching TRBD1 (5 bases). Looked up from germline, CDR1 is MNHEY and CDR2 is SMNVEV (reference sequence). V was pared by 2 bases and J by 4 bases, with 15 bases between. The CDR3 runs 16 residues. CDR3 sequence: CASSLGGAGGNQPQHF. The CDR3 nucleotides are TGTGCCAGCAGTTTAGGCGGGGCCGGGGGAAATCAGCCCCAGCATTTT.

This chain links TRBV4-1 with TRBJ1-5, with D uncertain. The ends were cut back, 1 base at V and 3 bases at J, with 22 bases in the middle. The CDR3 has 19 residues. Germline lookup yields CDR1 MGHRA and CDR2 YSYEKL. The DNA of the CDR3 is TGCGCCAGCAGCCAAGCTGCCTCCCGGGCTAACGGGATCAATCAGCCCCAGCATTTT. This translates into CASSQAASRANGINQPQHF.